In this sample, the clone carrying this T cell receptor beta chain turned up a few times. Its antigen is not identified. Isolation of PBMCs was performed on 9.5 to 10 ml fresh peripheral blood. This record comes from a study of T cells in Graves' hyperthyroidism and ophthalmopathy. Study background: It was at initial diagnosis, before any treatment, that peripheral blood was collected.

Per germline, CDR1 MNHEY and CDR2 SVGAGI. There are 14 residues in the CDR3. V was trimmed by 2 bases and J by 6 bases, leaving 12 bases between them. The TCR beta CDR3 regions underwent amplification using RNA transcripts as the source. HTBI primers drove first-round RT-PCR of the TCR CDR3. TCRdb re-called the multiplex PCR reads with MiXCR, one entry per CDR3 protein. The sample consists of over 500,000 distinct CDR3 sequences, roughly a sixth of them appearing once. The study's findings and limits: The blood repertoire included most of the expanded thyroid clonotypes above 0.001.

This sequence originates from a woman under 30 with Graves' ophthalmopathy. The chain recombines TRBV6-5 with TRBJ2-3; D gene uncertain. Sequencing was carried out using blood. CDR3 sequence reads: CASSYELQPDTQYF. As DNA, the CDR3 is TGTGCCAGCAGTTACGAGCTCCAGCCTGATACGCAGTATTTT.